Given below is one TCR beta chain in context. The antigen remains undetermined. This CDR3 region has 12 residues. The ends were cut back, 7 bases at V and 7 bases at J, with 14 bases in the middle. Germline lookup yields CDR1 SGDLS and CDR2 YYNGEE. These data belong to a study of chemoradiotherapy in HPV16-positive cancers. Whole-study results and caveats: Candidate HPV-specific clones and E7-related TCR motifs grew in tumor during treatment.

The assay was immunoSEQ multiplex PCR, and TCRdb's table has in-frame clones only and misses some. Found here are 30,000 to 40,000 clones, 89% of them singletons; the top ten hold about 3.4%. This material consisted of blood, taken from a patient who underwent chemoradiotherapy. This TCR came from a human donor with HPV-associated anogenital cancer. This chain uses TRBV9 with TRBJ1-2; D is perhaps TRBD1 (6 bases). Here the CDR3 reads CASGGQGVGYTF. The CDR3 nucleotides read TGTGCCAGCGGGGGGCAGGGCGTTGGCTACACCTTC.